This T cell receptor beta chain appears in the sequencing data of a study of cytomegalovirus exposure and HLA in healthy donors. This clone showed up just a few times. The primer mix had 60 Vbeta and 13 Jbeta primers. The protocol was immunoSEQ multiplex PCR, while the TCRdb copy is restricted to in-frame clones and leaves out a portion. The table includes around 170,000 clones, 65% to 85% detected once. The sequencing input was PBMCs. The sequence derives from a girl between 10 and 17 years old in good health and CMV-seropositive.

The CDR3 protein is CASSSPTTTGSGGRRETQYF. The DNA for the CDR3 is TGTGCCAGCAGCTCCCCCACTACAACGGGTAGCGGGGGACGGAGAGAGACCCAGTACTTC. The gene calls are TRBV7-3 and TRBJ2-5; 9 nucleotides match TRBD2. CDR3 length: 20 residues. The V and J ends lost 4 bases and 4 bases, in that order; junction bases with no gene match: 22. Germline-derived CDR1 and CDR2 are SGHTA and FQGTGA.